This is a list of T cell receptor beta chains from one sample in a study of cytomegalovirus exposure and HLA in healthy donors. The assay was immunoSEQ multiplex PCR, and TCRdb's table has in-frame clones only and misses some. Of roughly 130,000 clones detected, 80% to 85% appear once; the ten largest clones hold over 0.9%. The specimen was PBMCs. These receptors all come from a human donor in good health. The CDR3 runs from the conserved cysteine through the conserved F or W. Fields, in order: V gene, J gene, clone size, D gene, CDR3 protein, CDR3 DNA. D genes are given only for firm matches. Expanded clones are given a class, and other clones once, few, many or no size at all.

>TRBV10-3|TRBJ2-1|-|-
CAISGADGTWNEQFF
TGTGCCATCAGTGGAGCGGACGGGACTTGGAATGAGCAGTTCTTC
>TRBV19|TRBJ2-3|-|-
CASSIRQVTSTDTQYF
TGTGCCAGTAGTATCCGACAGGTTACTAGCACAGATACGCAGTATTTT
>TRBV7-7|TRBJ2-5|-|-
CASSLAAGGETQYF
TGTGCTAGCAGCTTAGCGGCAGGGGGAGAGACCCAGTACTTC
>TRBV6-6|TRBJ2-7|few|TRBD1
CASSQGQGRYEQYF
TGTGCCAGCAGTCAGGGACAGGGACGTTACGAGCAGTACTTC
>TRBV27|TRBJ1-5|few|-
CASVPQGPNQPQHF
TGTGCCAGCGTTCCCCAGGGCCCTAATCAGCCCCAGCATTTT
>TRBV5-8|TRBJ2-7|few|TRBD2
CASSLAAGALGEYF
TGTGCCAGCAGCTTGGCAGCGGGGGCCCTCGGGGAGTACTTC
>TRBV5-1|TRBJ1-3|-|-
CASSLTGVGNTIYF
TGCGCCAGCAGCTTGACGGGGGTAGGAAACACCATATATTTT
>TRBV5-1|TRBJ2-1|-|-
CASSDRTVNEQFF
TGCGCCAGCAGCGACAGGACGGTTAATGAGCAGTTCTTC
>TRBV2|TRBJ1-2|-|-
CASSEGRDYGYTF
TGTGCCAGCAGTGAAGGGCGGGACTATGGCTACACCTTC
>TRBV6-1|TRBJ2-3|-|TRBD2
CASRVLAGGTDTQYF
TGTGCCAGCAGGGTCCTAGCGGGGGGCACAGATACGCAGTATTTT
>TRBV7-9|TRBJ2-2|-|TRBD2
CASSSPSGGEAVGELFF
TGTGCCAGCAGCTCCCCTAGCGGGGGGGAAGCGGTAGGGGAGCTGTTTTTT
>TRBV19|TRBJ1-5|-|-
CASSIGGQLYSNQPQHF
TGTGCCAGTAGTATAGGCGGACAGCTTTATAGCAATCAGCCCCAGCATTTT
>TRBV5-6|TRBJ1-4|-|TRBD1
CASSSLDRVDEKLFF
TGTGCCAGCAGCTCTCTGGACAGGGTAGATGAAAAACTGTTTTTT
>TRBV29-1|TRBJ1-1|few|-
CSGQRGTEAFF
TGCAGCGGGCAAAGGGGCACTGAAGCTTTCTTT
>TRBV6-5|TRBJ1-4|-|-
CASSSGVKGDEKLFF
TGTGCCAGCAGTTCAGGAGTAAAGGGGGATGAAAAACTGTTTTTT